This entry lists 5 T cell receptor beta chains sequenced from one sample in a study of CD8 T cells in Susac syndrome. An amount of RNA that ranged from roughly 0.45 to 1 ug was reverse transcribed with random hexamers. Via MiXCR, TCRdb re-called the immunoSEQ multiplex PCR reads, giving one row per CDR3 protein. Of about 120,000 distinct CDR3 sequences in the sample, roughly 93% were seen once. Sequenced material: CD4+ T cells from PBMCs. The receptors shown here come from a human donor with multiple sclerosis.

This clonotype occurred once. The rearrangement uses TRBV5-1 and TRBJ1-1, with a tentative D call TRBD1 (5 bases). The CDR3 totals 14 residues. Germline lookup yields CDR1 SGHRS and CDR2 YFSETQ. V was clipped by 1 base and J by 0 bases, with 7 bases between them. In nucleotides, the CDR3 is TGCGCCAGCAGCTTGACGGGGCTGAACACTGAAGCTTTCTTT. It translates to CASSLTGLNTEAFF.

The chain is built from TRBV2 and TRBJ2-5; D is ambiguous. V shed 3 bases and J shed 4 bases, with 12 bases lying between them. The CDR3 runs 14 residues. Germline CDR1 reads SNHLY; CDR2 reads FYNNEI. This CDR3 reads CASSEVAGRETQYF. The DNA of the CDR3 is TGTGCCAGCAGTGAGGTAGCCGGTCGAGAGACCCAGTACTTC.

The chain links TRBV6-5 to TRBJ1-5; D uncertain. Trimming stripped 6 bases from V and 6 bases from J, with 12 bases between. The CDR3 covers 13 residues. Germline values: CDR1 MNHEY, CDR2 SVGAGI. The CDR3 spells CASSEIPRQPQHF. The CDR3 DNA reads TGTGCCAGCAGCGAAATCCCGCGTCAGCCCCAGCATTTT.

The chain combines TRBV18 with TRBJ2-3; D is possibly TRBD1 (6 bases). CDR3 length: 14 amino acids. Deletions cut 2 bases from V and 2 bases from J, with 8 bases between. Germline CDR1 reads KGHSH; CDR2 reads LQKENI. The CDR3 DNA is TGTGCCAGCTCACCAGGGGGCAACACAGATACGCAGTATTTT. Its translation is CASSPGGNTDTQYF.

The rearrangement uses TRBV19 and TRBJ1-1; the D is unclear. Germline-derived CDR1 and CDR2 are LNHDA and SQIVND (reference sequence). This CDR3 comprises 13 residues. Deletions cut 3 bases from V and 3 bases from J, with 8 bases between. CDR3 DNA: TGTGCCAGTAGTATCGCCGGGGACACTGAAGCTTTCTTT. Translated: CASSIAGDTEAFF.